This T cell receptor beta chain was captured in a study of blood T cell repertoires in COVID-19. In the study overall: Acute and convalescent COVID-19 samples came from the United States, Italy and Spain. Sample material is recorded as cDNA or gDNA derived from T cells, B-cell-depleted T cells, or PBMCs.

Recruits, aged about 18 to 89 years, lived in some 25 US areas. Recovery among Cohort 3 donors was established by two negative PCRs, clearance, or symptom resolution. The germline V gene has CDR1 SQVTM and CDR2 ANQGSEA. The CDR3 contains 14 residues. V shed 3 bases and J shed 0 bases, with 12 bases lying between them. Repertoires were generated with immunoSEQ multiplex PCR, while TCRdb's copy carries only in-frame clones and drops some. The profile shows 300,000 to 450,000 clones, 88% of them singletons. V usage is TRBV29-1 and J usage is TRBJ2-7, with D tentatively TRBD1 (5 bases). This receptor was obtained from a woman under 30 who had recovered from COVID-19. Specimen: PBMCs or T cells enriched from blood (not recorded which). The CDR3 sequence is CSVETRESSYEQYF. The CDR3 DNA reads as TGCAGCGTTGAGACCAGGGAAAGCTCCTACGAGCAGTACTTC.